The 14 T cell receptor beta chains below all came from one sample that was sequenced in a study of T cells in Graves' hyperthyroidism and ophthalmopathy. From RNA transcripts, TCR beta CDR3 regions were amplified. The TCR CDR3 first-round RT-PCR relied on the HTBI primer set. TCRdb processed the multiplex PCR reads anew with MiXCR; each CDR3 protein has one entry. The profile shows more than 350,000 distinct CDR3 sequences, 13% to 15% of them singletons. The sequenced sample was blood. The receptors were sampled from an older woman with Graves' ophthalmopathy.

The rearrangement joins TRBV12-5 to TRBJ1-2; TRBD1 might be the D (6 bases). CDR3 size: 13 residues. The germline gives CDR1 LGHNT, CDR2 FRNRAP. The ends were cut back, 5 bases at V and 4 bases at J, with 11 bases in the middle. This CDR3 is CASGPTGTYGYTF. CDR3 sequence (DNA): TGTGCTAGTGGTCCTACAGGGACCTATGGCTACACCTTC.

This clonotype occurred many times. The chain joins TRBV28 to TRBJ2-7, with 7 bases that match TRBD1. The J segment lost 3 bases and the V segment lost 4 bases, leaving 9 bases of the junction unmatched. The CDR3 loop spans 15 amino acids. The V gene's germline CDR1 is MDHEN and CDR2 SYDVKM. The CDR3 loop is CASSSLPRTGYEQYF. DNA of the CDR3: TGTGCCAGCAGTTCCCTACCCAGGACAGGCTACGAGCAGTACTTC.

The chain uses TRBV19 and TRBJ1-1, with D tentatively TRBD1 (6 bases). This CDR3 has 11 residues. Germline assignment: CDR1 LNHDA and CDR2 SQIVND (reference sequence). V was clipped by 9 bases and J by 7 bases, with 12 bases between them. The CDR3 here is CASGQLDEAFF. CDR3 DNA: TGTGCCAGCGGACAGCTGGATGAAGCTTTCTTT.

The table lists this clonotype with a few counts. This chain links TRBV4-1 with TRBJ2-3; 8 bases agree with TRBD2. CDR1 is MGHRA and CDR2 is YSYEKL in the germline V gene. The junction had 3 bases not matched to a gene; V was cut back by 1 base and J by 9 bases. The CDR3 runs 13 residues. The CDR3 here is CASSQARGGTQYF. CDR3 nucleotides: TGCGCCAGCAGCCAAGCCCGGGGGGGGACGCAGTATTTT.

This clonotype was detected many times. The chain combines TRBV3-1 with TRBJ1-2; D gene unclear. V dropped 0 bases and J dropped 4 bases, with 6 bases sitting between them. Germline CDR1 and CDR2: LGHDT and YNNKEL (reference sequence). This CDR3 spans 13 amino acids. CDR3 coding DNA: TGTGCCAGCAGCCAAGATCCGGGCTATGGCTACACCTTC. Amino acids: CASSQDPGYGYTF.

This clonotype was seen a few times. J is TRBJ2-2 and V is TRBV18; 7 nucleotides line up with TRBD1. V lost 3 bases, J lost 5 bases, and 9 bases stayed unmatched. The CDR3 is 16 amino acids. Germline values: CDR1 KGHSH, CDR2 LQKENI. CDR3 DNA: TGTGCCAGCTCACCTCTAACGACAGGGTCAACCGGGGAGCTGTTTTTT. The encoded protein is CASSPLTTGSTGELFF.

This clonotype came up a few times. The gene calls are TRBV30 and TRBJ2-7; TRBD1 matches 8 bases. Germline V gene data show CDR1 as GTSNPN and CDR2 as SVGIG (reference sequence). This CDR3 region has 14 residues. V trimming: 1 base; J trimming: 3 bases; junction bases outside the gene matches: 5. CDR3 loop: CAWSAGGLRYEQYF. In DNA form, the CDR3 reads TGTGCCTGGAGTGCAGGGGGCCTCCGCTACGAGCAGTACTTC.

This clonotype appeared many times. This chain joins TRBV18 and TRBJ2-7; 7 bases match TRBD2. Germline V gives CDR1 KGHSH, CDR2 LQKENI. J was trimmed by 3 bases and V by 8 bases; bases with no gene match: 10. This CDR3 is 14 amino acids long. CDR3 nucleotide sequence: TGTGCCAGCAGCCCAGTTGCGGGAGTCTACGAGCAGTACTTC. Protein: CASSPVAGVYEQYF. Using reference TRBV18 and TRBJ2-7 for the parts outside the CDR3, the full variable domain is NAGVMQNPRHLVRRRGQEARLRCSPMKGHSHVYWYRQLPEEGLKFMVYLQKENIIDESGMPKERFSAEFPKEGPSILRIQQVVRGDSAAYFCASSPVAGVYEQYFGPGTRLTVT.

The table lists this clonotype with a few counts. The chain links TRBV5-1 to TRBJ1-1; D is possibly TRBD1 (6 bases). The CDR3 is made up of 15 amino acids. Germline values: CDR1 SGHRS, CDR2 YFSETQ. Trimming shortened V by 4 bases and J by 1 base, and 14 bases separated the two germline ends. The CDR3: CASSPLGTTNTEAFF. CDR3 in DNA: TGCGCCAGCAGCCCTCTCGGGACAACGAACACTGAAGCTTTCTTT.

This clonotype has ten or more counts. This rearrangement joins TRBV5-1 to TRBJ2-1; D possibly corresponds to TRBD2 (6 bases). This CDR3 has 13 amino acids. The V gene's germline CDR1 is SGHRS and CDR2 YFSETQ. V shed 3 bases and J shed 9 bases, with 13 bases lying between them. The CDR3 nucleotides are TGCGCCAGCAGCTCTGGAGGGGAAACTGAGCAGTTCTTC. Amino acid sequence: CASSSGGETEQFF.

This rearrangement joins TRBV6-1 to TRBJ2-7; 9 positions match TRBD2. The CDR3 covers 15 residues. Germline V gene sequence: CDR1 MNHNS, CDR2 SASEGT. V lost 5 bases, J lost 7 bases, and 12 bases stayed unmatched. The CDR3 is CASSLEASGNGEQYF. CDR3 sequence (DNA): TGTGCCAGCAGTTTGGAGGCTAGCGGGAATGGTGAGCAGTACTTC.

The chain combines TRBV5-4 with TRBJ2-6; D may match TRBD1 or TRBD2 (6 bases each). The CDR3 consists of 20 residues. The germline V gene encodes CDR1 SGHNT and CDR2 YYREEE (reference sequence). The germline V and J ends were trimmed by 0 bases and 0 bases, with 19 bases remaining between them. The CDR3 here is CASSLAPGARGPSGANVLTF. CDR3 nucleotides: TGTGCCAGCAGCTTGGCCCCGGGGGCCAGGGGCCCCTCTGGGGCCAACGTCCTGACTTTC.

V and J are TRBV30 and TRBJ2-1, with 9 nucleotides matching TRBD2. In germline, CDR1 is GTSNPN, CDR2 SVGIG (reference sequence). V lost 7 bases and J lost 3; bases outside the gene matches: 4. The CDR3 consists of 13 residues. The CDR3 is CASTSGNYNEQFF. CDR3 in DNA: TGTGCCTCGACTAGCGGTAACTACAATGAGCAGTTCTTC.

In its sample, this clonotype was seen a few times. The gene calls are TRBV5-1 and TRBJ2-1, with D possibly matching TRBD2 (5 bases). From germline, CDR1 is SGHRS and CDR2 YFSETQ. The ends were cut back, 7 bases at V and 2 bases at J, with 13 bases in the middle. The CDR3 sequence is 14 residues long. The CDR3 region is CASCEGMAYNEQFF. As DNA, the CDR3 is TGCGCCAGCTGCGAGGGTATGGCCTACAATGAGCAGTTCTTC. The full variable domain, completed using reference TRBV5-1 and TRBJ2-1, is KAGVTQTPRYLIKTRGQQVTLSCSPISGHRSVSWYQQTPGQGLQFLFEYFSETQRNKGNFPGRFSGRQFSNSRSEMNVSTLELGDSALYLCASCEGMAYNEQFFGPGTRLTVL.